Each of the 10 T cell receptor beta chains below was sequenced from the same sample in a study of T cells in Graves' hyperthyroidism and ophthalmopathy. Researchers took RNA transcripts and amplified the TCR beta CDR3 regions from them. In the first-round RT-PCR of the TCR CDR3, the HTBI primer set was used. TCRdb used MiXCR to reprocess the multiplex PCR reads, holding one entry per CDR3 protein. The profile shows around 450,000 distinct CDR3 sequences, approximately 14% of them singletons. The sequenced sample consisted of blood. All receptors derive from a woman between 18 and 30 years old with Graves' hyperthyroidism.

Only a few counts were recorded for this clonotype. The J gene is TRBJ2-2, the V gene TRBV27; 11 nucleotides align to TRBD2. There are 16 residues in the CDR3. V trimming: 5 bases; J trimming: 7 bases; junction bases outside the gene matches: 9. Germline V gives CDR1 MNHEY, CDR2 SMNVEV (reference sequence). The CDR3 loop reads CASSGQLAGVVGELFF. The CDR3 DNA sequence: TGTGCCAGCAGTGGGCAACTAGCGGGAGTAGTCGGGGAGCTGTTTTTT.

The gene calls are TRBV2 and TRBJ2-5; D not certain. V was shortened by 0 bases and J by 3 bases, with 8 bases between the two germline ends. The CDR3 totals 14 residues. CDR1 is SNHLY, CDR2 FYNNEI, per germline. In nucleotides, the CDR3 is TGTGCCAGCAGTGAAGCGCTAGGGAAAGAGACCCAGTACTTC. Translated, it gives CASSEALGKETQYF.

This clonotype was picked up many times. The V call is TRBV20-1, the J call TRBJ2-7, with 14 bases aligning to TRBD2. The J segment lost 6 bases and the V segment lost 4 bases, leaving 11 bases of the junction unmatched. CDR3 size: 16 residues. Germline V gives CDR1 DFQATT, CDR2 SNEGSKA (reference sequence). The CDR3 here is CSAIRPGTSGSSEQYF. CDR3 in DNA: TGCAGTGCTATCCGACCCGGGACTAGCGGGAGTAGCGAGCAGTACTTC.

The V call is TRBV19, the J call TRBJ2-2; TRBD1 aligns across 8 bases. CDR1 LNHDA and CDR2 SQIVND come from the germline V gene (reference sequence). V lost 5 bases and J lost 0; bases outside the gene matches: 11. This CDR3 contains 18 residues. Written as DNA, the CDR3 is TGTGCCAGTAGTCGACGACAGGGGAGTTTCGCGAACACCGGGGAGCTGTTTTTT. Translated, it gives CASSRRQGSFANTGELFF.

In this sample, this clonotype turned up many times. CDR3 loop: CASSSSGRFGNEQFF. CDR3 DNA sequence: TGTGCCAGCAGCTCCAGCGGGAGGTTTGGAAATGAGCAGTTCTTC. This chain links TRBV7-9 with TRBJ2-1; 9 nucleotides agree with TRBD2. The germline CDR1 and CDR2 sequences are SEHNR and FQNEAQ (reference sequence). The CDR3 covers 15 residues. V was clipped by 4 bases and J by 7 bases; unmatched bases: 8.

This clonotype has ten or more counts. The V and J genes are TRBV18 and TRBJ1-1; D is uncertain. The CDR3 is made up of 13 amino acids. Germline CDR1 is KGHSH and CDR2 is LQKENI. V lost 2 bases to trimming and J lost 3 bases, with 7 bases between them. DNA for the CDR3: TGTGCCAGCTCACCAGGGGAAGACACTGAAGCTTTCTTT. Translated: CASSPGEDTEAFF.

This chain connects TRBV14 to TRBJ2-2; D uncertain. Germline V gene sequence: CDR1 SGHDN, CDR2 FVKESK. This CDR3 has 16 residues. Trimming stripped 0 bases from V and 6 bases from J, with 14 bases between. The CDR3 here is CASSQDWSRAAGELFF. In DNA, the CDR3 is TGTGCCAGCAGCCAAGATTGGTCCCGGGCGGCCGGGGAGCTGTTTTTT.

As regards this clonotype: A read error may explain this, as a much larger clone is one base away. The genes are TRBV7-6 and TRBJ2-1; no reliable D call. Germline CDR1 is SGHVS and CDR2 is FNYEAQ. V lost 1 base, J lost 9 bases, and 16 bases lay in between. CDR3 size: 15 residues. This chain's CDR3 is CASSLVPARVSEQFF. The CDR3, as DNA: TGTGCCAGCAGCTTAGTTCCAGCGAGAGTTAGTGAGCAGTTCTTC.

The rearrangement links TRBV7-9 to TRBJ2-4; 13 positions match TRBD2. CDR3 size: 17 residues. Germline V lookup: CDR1 SEHNR, CDR2 FQNEAQ (reference sequence). Germline trimming cut 3 bases from V and 7 bases from J; bases unmatched to any gene: 9. DNA of the CDR3: TGTGCCAGCAGCTTGGGGGGACTAGCGGGATTTGGGAACATTCAGTACTTC. Translated, it gives CASSLGGLAGFGNIQYF. Full variable domain (remainder filled in from reference TRBV7-9 and TRBJ2-4): DTGVSQNPRHKITKRGQNVTFRCDPISEHNRLYWYRQTLGQGPEFLTYFQNEAQLEKSRLLSDRFSAERPKGSFSTLEIQRTEQGDSAMYLCASSLGGLAGFGNIQYFGAGTRLSVL.

The chain has TRBV19 and TRBJ2-1; D is ambiguous. The CDR3 contains 13 residues. Trimming left V 8 bases short and J 4 bases short, with 12 bases between. Germline V gene sequence: CDR1 LNHDA, CDR2 SQIVND (reference sequence). This CDR3 reads CASAPGRYNEQFF. In DNA form, the CDR3 reads TGTGCCAGTGCCCCCGGACGATACAATGAGCAGTTCTTC.